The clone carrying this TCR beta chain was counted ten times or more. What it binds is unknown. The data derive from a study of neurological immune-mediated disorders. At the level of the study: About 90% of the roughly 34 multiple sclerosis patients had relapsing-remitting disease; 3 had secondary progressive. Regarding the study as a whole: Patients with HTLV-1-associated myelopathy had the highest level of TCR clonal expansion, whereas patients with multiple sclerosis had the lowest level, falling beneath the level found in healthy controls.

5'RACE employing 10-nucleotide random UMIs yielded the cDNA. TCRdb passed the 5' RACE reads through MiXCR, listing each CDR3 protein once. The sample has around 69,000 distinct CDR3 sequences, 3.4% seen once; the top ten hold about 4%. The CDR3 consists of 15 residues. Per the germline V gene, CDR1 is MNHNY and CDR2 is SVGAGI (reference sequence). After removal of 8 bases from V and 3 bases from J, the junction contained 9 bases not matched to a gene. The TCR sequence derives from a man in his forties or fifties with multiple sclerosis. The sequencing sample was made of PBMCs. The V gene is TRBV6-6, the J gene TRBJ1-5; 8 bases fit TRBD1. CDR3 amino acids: CASGDTGGLNQPQHF. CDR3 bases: TGTGCCAGCGGCGACACAGGGGGTCTCAATCAGCCCCAGCATTTT.